The 20 T cell receptor beta chains listed next were all sequenced from one sample in a study of blood T cell repertoires in COVID-19. Libraries were prepared by immunoSEQ multiplex PCR; TCRdb keeps only in-frame clonotypes and omits some of them. Of a few hundred thousand clones listed, around 87% were seen once; the top ten hold roughly a tenth. The sequenced material came from peripheral blood. The receptors derive from a woman aged 25 to 45 with COVID-19, enrolled during active disease.

The table lists this clone with a few counts. The chain couples TRBV7-2 to TRBJ2-7, with D possibly being TRBD1 (6 bases). V lost 2 bases and J lost 2, with 19 bases in between. Germline values: CDR1 SGHTA, CDR2 FQGNSA. The CDR3 is made up of 17 amino acids. The CDR3 here is CASSLFPGAGVPYEQYF. CDR3 DNA sequence: TGTGCCAGCAGCTTATTTCCCGGGGCAGGGGTTCCCTACGAGCAGTACTTC.

In its sample, this clone was seen once. This chain joins TRBV28 and TRBJ1-6; perhaps TRBD1 as D (5 bases). Germline assignment: CDR1 MDHEN and CDR2 SYDVKM. Trimming removed 8 bases from V and 4 bases from J, with 15 bases in between. The CDR3 runs 15 residues. CDR3 DNA sequence: TGTGCCAGCGGTACCCCGGACAAGTATAATTCACCCCTCCACTTT. Translation: CASGTPDKYNSPLHF.

The rearrangement uses TRBV5-6 and TRBJ2-7; no clear D. V dropped 0 bases and J dropped 3 bases, with 10 bases sitting between them. The CDR3 extends over 14 amino acids. The germline V gene encodes CDR1 SGHDT and CDR2 YYEEEE. The CDR3 bases are TGTGCCAGCAGCTTGGGACTCGAGAACTACGAGCAGTACTTC. Translating gives CASSLGLENYEQYF.

As to this clone: Other DNA sequences in this sample translate to the same CDR3. V usage is TRBV2 and J usage is TRBJ2-3; D gene unclear. With 6 bases removed from V and 2 bases from J, the gap between germline ends came to 3 bases. CDR3 length: 11 residues. Germline V gene lookup returns CDR1 SNHLY and CDR2 FYNNEI. The CDR3 DNA reads as TGTGCCAGCAGCCTCACAGATACGCAGTATTTT. Translated, it gives CASSLTDTQYF.

V is TRBV27 and J is TRBJ1-5; a possible D gene is TRBD1 (6 bases). The CDR3 extends over 13 amino acids. CDR1 MNHEY and CDR2 SMNVEV come from the germline V gene (reference sequence). Trimming stripped 4 bases from V and 5 bases from J, with 9 bases between. CDR3 sequence (DNA): TGTGCCAGCAGTTCTGGGGGCGATCAGCCCCAGCATTTT. Translated: CASSSGGDQPQHF.

V is TRBV19 and J is TRBJ2-7; TRBD2 matches 7 bases. The CDR3 spans 16 residues. V trimming: 3 bases; J trimming: 2 bases; junction bases outside the gene matches: 10. From germline, CDR1 is LNHDA and CDR2 SQIVND (reference sequence). DNA of the CDR3: TGTGCCAGTAGTATCGGGTCTAGCGGCCGGGCCTACGAGCAGTACTTC. Translation: CASSIGSSGRAYEQYF.

The V call is TRBV18, the J call TRBJ2-7; 11 nucleotides agree with TRBD2. Trimming at V came to 3 bases and at J to 6 bases, leaving 16 bases not matched to a gene. The germline CDR1 and CDR2 sequences are KGHSH and LQKENI. The CDR3 has 18 amino acids. CDR3 bases: TGTGCCAGCTCACCTGTAGCGGGAGGGCCCTCTGGGGGCGCCGAGCAGTACTTC. Protein: CASSPVAGGPSGGAEQYF.

The chain couples TRBV7-3 to TRBJ1-4; D ambiguous. Germline-derived CDR1 and CDR2 are SGHTA and FQGTGA. The CDR3 contains 13 residues. The V end was cut by 2 bases, the J end by 7 bases, with 8 bases between. CDR3 sequence reads: CASSLYEGEKLFF. The CDR3 nucleotides read TGTGCCAGCAGCTTATATGAGGGTGAAAAACTGTTTTTT.

The V call is TRBV5-1, the J call TRBJ2-7; TRBD2 matches 11 bases. V lost 7 bases to trimming and J lost 2 bases; unmatched junction nucleotides: 17. CDR3 length equals 18 residues. The germline V gene encodes CDR1 SGHRS and CDR2 YFSETQ. The CDR3 bases are TGCGCCAGCCGCAGACAACTTAGCGGGAGGGATACGACCTACGAGCAGTACTTC. Translation: CASRRQLSGRDTTYEQYF. The whole variable domain, filled in from reference TRBV5-1 and TRBJ2-7, reads KAGVTQTPRYLIKTRGQQVTLSCSPISGHRSVSWYQQTPGQGLQFLFEYFSETQRNKGNFPGRFSGRQFSNSRSEMNVSTLELGDSALYLCASRRQLSGRDTTYEQYFGPGTRLTVT.

This clone has only one observation. This sequence joins TRBV5-1 and TRBJ2-1, with D possibly matching TRBD2 (6 bases). V lost 2 bases, J lost 8 bases, and 23 bases lay in between. CDR1 is SGHRS and CDR2 is YFSETQ in the germline V gene. CDR3 length: 17 amino acids. The CDR3 loop is CASSFPRGLLGHDEQFF. CDR3 DNA: TGCGCCAGCAGCTTCCCGAGGGGACTTCTCGGCCACGATGAGCAGTTCTTC.

V usage is TRBV19 and J usage is TRBJ2-6; 8 bases fit TRBD2. This CDR3 has 13 amino acids. V was pared by 8 bases and J by 7 bases, with 4 bases of the junction left unmatched. Germline lookup yields CDR1 LNHDA and CDR2 SQIVND (reference sequence). CDR3 residues: CASAGREANVLTF. The CDR3 DNA reads TGTGCCAGTGCCGGGAGGGAAGCCAACGTCCTGACTTTC.

This chain joins TRBV7-8 and TRBJ2-7; TRBD2 might be the D (5 bases). Trimming cost V 8 bases and J 4 bases, with 18 bases left between them. The CDR3 has 14 amino acids. Germline V CDR1 and CDR2: SGHVS, FQNEAQ. The CDR3 DNA is TGTGCCAGCCGAAAAGGAGGATCGTATTACGAGCAGTACTTC. Protein product: CASRKGGSYYEQYF.

The V gene is TRBV3-1 (or the pseudogene TRBV3-2), the J gene TRBJ2-3; TRBD2 is a possible D gene (5 bases). The CDR3 loop spans 12 amino acids. Germline V lookup: CDR1 LGHDT, CDR2 YNNKEL (reference sequence). V was pared by 8 bases and J by 6 bases, with 12 bases between. The CDR3 DNA is TGTGCCAGCGGCGGGCCGGGGGATACGCAGTATTTT. Amino acid sequence: CASGGPGDTQYF.

The J gene is TRBJ2-7, the V gene TRBV5-1; possible D gene TRBD1, 5 bases. The CDR3 totals 13 residues. In germline, CDR1 is SGHRS, CDR2 YFSETQ. The ends were cut back, 0 bases at V and 2 bases at J, with 6 bases in the middle. CDR3 protein: CASSLEGTYEQYF. CDR3 DNA sequence: TGCGCCAGCAGCTTGGAGGGGACCTACGAGCAGTACTTC. Full variable domain (outside the CDR3, taken from reference TRBV5-1 and TRBJ2-7): KAGVTQTPRYLIKTRGQQVTLSCSPISGHRSVSWYQQTPGQGLQFLFEYFSETQRNKGNFPGRFSGRQFSNSRSEMNVSTLELGDSALYLCASSLEGTYEQYFGPGTRLTVT.

The V gene is TRBV21-1, the J gene TRBJ2-2; the table names TRBD2, a call not compared with the DNA. TRBV21-1 is a known pseudogene. The CDR3 has 18 amino acids. The CDR3 reads CASSRPTSGRGNTGELFF. CDR3 coding DNA: TGTGCCAGCAGCAGACCGACTAGCGGGAGAGGAAACACCGGGGAGCTGTTTTTT.

This rearrangement joins TRBV7-9 to TRBJ1-2; D gene uncertain. There are 12 residues in the CDR3. Germline V gene sequence: CDR1 SEHNR, CDR2 FQNEAQ (reference sequence). The V end was cut by 5 bases, the J end by 10 bases, with 14 bases between. The CDR3 nucleotides are TGTGCCAGCAGCCTCGGTCGCCTCGACTACACCTTC. This translates into CASSLGRLDYTF.

This sequence joins TRBV3-1 (or the pseudogene TRBV3-2) and TRBJ1-4, with 9 positions matching TRBD1. Per germline, CDR1 LGHDT and CDR2 YNNKEL (reference sequence). J was trimmed by 6 bases and V by 4 bases; bases with no gene match: 12. This CDR3 region has 17 residues. Written as DNA, the CDR3 is TGTGCCAGCAGCCCCACCGGGACAGGGAATGGCTATGAAAAACTGTTTTTT. Amino acids: CASSPTGTGNGYEKLFF.

The chain couples TRBV5-5 to TRBJ1-2; 7 bases are shared with TRBD1. Germline CDR1 SGHKS, CDR2 YYEKEE (reference sequence). The J segment lost 4 bases and the V segment lost 4 bases, leaving 7 bases of the junction unmatched. The CDR3 sequence is 14 residues long. CDR3: CASSGRDSTYGYTF. DNA of the CDR3: TGTGCCAGCAGCGGCCGGGACAGCACCTATGGCTACACCTTC. Full variable domain (outside the CDR3, taken from reference TRBV5-5 and TRBJ1-2): DAGVTQSPTHLIKTRGQQVTLRCSPISGHKSVSWYQQVLGQGPQFIFQYYEKEERGRGNFPDRFSARQFPNYSSELNVNALLLGDSALYLCASSGRDSTYGYTFGSGTRLTVV.

The CDR3 nucleotides are TGTGCCAGCAGCACTCCCGGGACTACCCGCGAGACCCAGTACTTC. This encodes CASSTPGTTRETQYF. The gene calls are TRBV9 and TRBJ2-5; TRBD2 agrees at 7 bases. V was clipped by 4 bases and J by 5 bases; unmatched bases: 11. The CDR3 consists of 15 residues. CDR1 and CDR2 (germline): SGDLS, YYNGEE.

This chain uses TRBV9 with TRBJ1-6; D is ambiguous. This CDR3 contains 14 residues. Germline V gene sequence: CDR1 SGDLS, CDR2 YYNGEE. V lost 0 bases to trimming and J lost 6 bases, with 7 bases between them. The CDR3, as DNA: TGTGCCAGCAGCGTAGGGGCCCTTAATTCACCCCTCCACTTT. Translating it yields CASSVGALNSPLHF.